The 32 T cell receptor beta chains in this list originate from one sample, sequenced in a study of blood T cells in healthy people across ages (dated by TCRdb to 2013 to 2016). Preparation of the library involved 5' RACE. The sample was run on an Illumina HiSeq 2500. A second about 7 to 11 cycle PCR used a sample-barcoded 5' primer and a J-beta primer mix. TCRdb applied fastp at Q25 and MiXCR to the public reads, then kept only in-frame beta chains. A single entry per CDR3 protein holds the most common genes and DNA from its merged rows. This sample holds about 680,000 distinct CDR3 sequences; roughly 50% were observed only once. The ten most abundant clones make up roughly 31% of the sample. Sequencing was done on a sample of blood. The receptor set was obtained from a woman in her fifties or sixties in good health.

This clonotype showed up many times. The rearrangement uses TRBV4-2 and TRBJ2-1, with 12 bases that match TRBD2. There are 16 residues in the CDR3. After removal of 4 bases from V and 6 bases from J, the junction contained 7 bases not matched to a gene. Per germline, CDR1 LGHNA and CDR2 YNFKEQ. The CDR3 region has the DNA TGTGCCAGCAGCCTAGAACCGGGACTAGCGGGCAATGAGCAGTTCTTC. Encoded protein: CASSLEPGLAGNEQFF.

This chain uses TRBV3-1 with TRBJ2-7; D remains unclear. Germline V gene data show CDR1 as LGHDT and CDR2 as YNNKEL (reference sequence). CDR3 length equals 13 residues. V was clipped by 4 bases and J by 0 bases, with 7 bases between them. The CDR3 protein is CASSRGNSYEQYF. The CDR3 coding sequence is TGTGCCAGCAGCCGCGGCAACTCCTACGAGCAGTACTTC.

In regard to this clonotype: At one of its ends the junction is not consistent with the germline gene, which may arise from a read error. The V call is TRBV30, the J call TRBJ2-6; perhaps TRBD1 as D (6 bases). The germline V gene has CDR1 GTSNPN and CDR2 SVGIG (reference sequence). This CDR3 is 13 amino acids long. The CDR3 sequence is CAWHRAGANGLTF. In DNA, the CDR3 is TGTGCCTGGCACAGGGCAGGGGCCAACGGCCTGACTTTC.

The chain carries TRBV5-1 and TRBJ2-5, with D hard to call. Germline V gene lookup returns CDR1 SGHRS and CDR2 YFSETQ. The V gene lost 5 bases and the J gene lost 5 bases, with 10 bases spanning the gap. CDR3 length equals 12 residues. Written as DNA, the CDR3 is TGCGCCAGCAGGATGGGGTTCGAGACCCAGTACTTC. As protein: CASRMGFETQYF.

The chain is built from TRBV20-1 and TRBJ1-4; D possibly corresponds to TRBD1 (6 bases). V was clipped by 7 bases and J by 6 bases, with 21 bases between them. The CDR3 length is 15 residues. Germline values: CDR1 DFQATT, CDR2 SNEGSKA (reference sequence). The CDR3 nucleotides are TGCAGTGTCCCCCTAAGCAGGGGCCTTCATGAAAAACTGTTTTTT. This codes for CSVPLSRGLHEKLFF.

The chain combines TRBV20-1 with TRBJ1-1, with TRBD1 as a possible D gene (6 bases). Germline V gene lookup returns CDR1 DFQATT and CDR2 SNEGSKA (reference sequence). The CDR3 has 15 amino acids. Trimming pared 4 bases from V and 3 bases from J, leaving 18 bases between. This CDR3 reads CSATGSRGWDTEAFF. CDR3 DNA sequence: TGCAGTGCTACGGGGTCCAGGGGCTGGGACACTGAAGCTTTCTTT.

J is TRBJ2-4 and V is TRBV7-9; possibly TRBD2 for D (6 bases). Germline CDR1 and CDR2: SEHNR and FQNEAQ (reference sequence). This CDR3 contains 14 residues. The ends were cut back, 2 bases at V and 7 bases at J, with 12 bases in the middle. CDR3 bases: TGTGCCAGCAGCTTAAGTGGGGGGACGAACATTCAGTACTTC. Its translation: CASSLSGGTNIQYF. The full variable domain, with the rest looked up from reference TRBV7-9 and TRBJ2-4, is DTGVSQNPRHKITKRGQNVTFRCDPISEHNRLYWYRQTLGQGPEFLTYFQNEAQLEKSRLLSDRFSAERPKGSFSTLEIQRTEQGDSAMYLCASSLSGGTNIQYFGAGTRLSVL.

This clonotype was recorded a few times. The CDR3 sequence: CASSLGDNSNQPQHF. CDR3 DNA: TGCGCCAGCAGCTTGGGAGACAATAGCAATCAGCCCCAGCATTTT. This chain connects TRBV5-1 to TRBJ1-5; D remains ambiguous. Trimming cost V 0 bases and J 0 bases, with 7 bases left between them. The CDR3 length is 15 residues. In germline, CDR1 is SGHRS, CDR2 YFSETQ.

Only a few counts were recorded for this clonotype. The chain couples TRBV20-1 to TRBJ2-6; the D is unclear. Germline V gene lookup returns CDR1 DFQATT and CDR2 SNEGSKA (reference sequence). V was pared by 5 bases and J by 1 base, with 9 bases between. This CDR3 is 14 amino acids long. CDR3 residues: CSAGTSSGANVLTF. CDR3 in DNA: TGCAGTGCTGGCACCTCATCTGGGGCCAACGTCCTGACTTTC.

The V call is TRBV20-1, the J call TRBJ2-7, with TRBD2 identical over 10 bases. The CDR3 spans 14 residues. Trimming took 2 bases from V and 2 from J; bases not matched to a gene: 3. Germline values: CDR1 DFQATT, CDR2 SNEGSKA (reference sequence). The CDR3 region is CSARPAGGPYEQYF. The CDR3 DNA reads TGCAGTGCTAGACCAGCGGGAGGGCCCTACGAGCAGTACTTC.

This clonotype showed up just a few times. V gene TRBV29-1 combines with J gene TRBJ1-2; D is uncertain. The CDR3 is 13 residues long. The germline gives CDR1 SQVTM, CDR2 ANQGSEA. V dropped 3 bases and J dropped 2 bases, with 10 bases sitting between them. This chain's CDR3 is CSVELGINYGYTF. CDR3 in DNA: TGCAGCGTTGAGTTGGGGATAAACTATGGCTACACCTTC.

This clonotype has a handful of counts. The chain employs TRBV12-3 or TRBV12-4 and TRBJ1-5; D is possibly TRBD1 (5 bases). This CDR3 has 13 amino acids. The V end lost 6 bases, the J end lost 2 bases, and 8 bases lay between the germline ends. DNA for the CDR3: TGTGCCAGCAGAGACAGTGGCAATCAGCCCCAGCATTTT. Translated, it gives CASRDSGNQPQHF.

In regard to this clonotype: The junction differs from germline at one of its ends, possibly a read error. The chain employs TRBV9 and TRBJ2-3; a possible D gene is TRBD2 (6 bases). Germline lookup yields CDR1 SGDLS and CDR2 YYNGEE. This CDR3 comprises 15 residues. The CDR3 loop is CASSRAGQALDAQYF. CDR3 nucleotides: TGTGCCAGCAGCAGAGCGGGCCAGGCATTAGATGCGCAGTATTTT.

This clonotype was picked up a small number of times. The chain joins TRBV4-3 to TRBJ2-1; TRBD2 matches at 8 bases. The closer fit of TRBJ2-7 to the DNA end suggests the J call may be wrong. CDR3 length: 17 residues. Germline V gene lookup returns CDR1 LGHNA and CDR2 YSLEER. The CDR3 sequence is CASSQAWSGSSYNEQYF. CDR3 DNA sequence: TGCGCCAGCAGCCAAGCGTGGAGCGGGAGTTCCTACAATGAGCAGTACTTC.

The chain links TRBV5-1 to TRBJ2-4; D remains unclear. The germline gives CDR1 SGHRS, CDR2 YFSETQ. The CDR3 contains 14 residues. The germline V and J ends were trimmed by 1 base and 13 bases, with 18 bases remaining between them. The CDR3 loop is CASSLFDANNEQYF. The CDR3 coding sequence is TGCGCCAGCAGCTTGTTCGACGCTAACAATGAGCAGTACTTC.

This clonotype was seen only a few times. The chain links TRBV27 to TRBJ1-2; D possibly corresponds to TRBD1 (5 bases). The germline V and J ends were trimmed by 4 bases and 4 bases, with 16 bases remaining between them. CDR3 length: 15 amino acids. Germline loops: CDR1 MNHEY, CDR2 SMNVEV (reference sequence). CDR3 amino acids: CASSYVGEGTYGYTF. CDR3 in DNA: TGTGCCAGCAGTTACGTGGGTGAAGGGACCTATGGCTACACCTTC.

The V call is TRBV20-1, the J call TRBJ2-7; 10 positions match TRBD1. The germline V gene encodes CDR1 DFQATT and CDR2 SNEGSKA (reference sequence). The V gene end was trimmed by 1 base and the J gene end by 4 bases; junction bases not matched to a gene: 4. The CDR3 sequence is 14 residues long. The CDR3 DNA is TGCAGTGCTAGAGTAAGGACAGGGGGTTACGAGCAGTACTTC. It translates to CSARVRTGGYEQYF.

The rearrangement links TRBV6-2 or TRBV6-3 to TRBJ2-3; 10 bases are a match to TRBD2. After removal of 0 bases from V and 9 bases from J, the junction contained 12 bases not matched to a gene. In germline, CDR1 is MNHEY, CDR2 SVGEGT. CDR3 length: 17 amino acids. The CDR3 loop reads CASSYSTPSGSSGTQYF. The CDR3 bases are TGTGCCAGCAGTTACTCGACTCCTAGCGGGAGCTCTGGGACGCAGTATTTT.

This clonotype was detected only a few times. The chain uses TRBV5-1 and TRBJ1-1, with D unclear. The CDR3 length is 15 residues. Germline lookup yields CDR1 SGHRS and CDR2 YFSETQ. Deletions cut 0 bases from V and 0 bases from J, with 9 bases between. The CDR3 DNA reads as TGCGCCAGCAGCTTGGGCGTTCTCATGAACACTGAAGCTTTCTTT. Translating it yields CASSLGVLMNTEAFF.

The J gene is TRBJ2-1, the V gene TRBV7-6, with D hard to call. The V end was cut by 6 bases, the J end by 4 bases, with 10 bases between. This CDR3 spans 13 amino acids. Germline V gives CDR1 SGHVS, CDR2 FNYEAQ. The CDR3 protein is CASSNREYNEQFF. The CDR3, as DNA: TGTGCCAGCAGTAATAGAGAATACAATGAGCAGTTCTTC.

This clonotype has more than one count but fewer than ten. The chain is built from TRBV29-1 and TRBJ2-5; weak D call: TRBD2 (5 bases). Trimming removed 4 bases at V and 4 bases at J, with 10 bases between. This CDR3 contains 12 residues. CDR1 is SQVTM and CDR2 is ANQGSEA in the germline V gene. CDR3 coding DNA: TGCAGCGTTGCCTCAGGAGGAGAGACCCAGTACTTC. Translation: CSVASGGETQYF.

The sample holds a few counts of this clonotype. The chain links TRBV3-1 to TRBJ2-5; no clear D gene. The J call could be wrong; TRBJ2-7 is a better fit for the DNA end. From germline, CDR1 is LGHDT and CDR2 YNNKEL (reference sequence). This CDR3 comprises 15 residues. The CDR3, as DNA: TGTGCCAGCAGCCAAGTACGCGAGAAAGGCTACGAGCAGTACTTC. Amino acid sequence: CASSQVREKGYEQYF.

Here the CDR3 DNA reads TGCAGTGCTAGAGGGACTCCGCTAGCCAAAAACATTCAGTACTTC. It yields the protein CSARGTPLAKNIQYF. The chain couples TRBV20-1 to TRBJ2-4, with D possibly matching TRBD2 (5 bases). Trimming stripped 1 base from V and 0 bases from J, with 10 bases between. Per germline, CDR1 DFQATT and CDR2 SNEGSKA (reference sequence). CDR3 length: 15 residues.

The chain has TRBV12-3 or TRBV12-4 and TRBJ1-5; 7 bases are shared with TRBD1. This CDR3 has 12 amino acids. The V segment lost 5 bases and the J segment 9 bases; nucleotides outside the gene matches: 4. The CDR3 sequence: CASSNRGRPQHF. The CDR3 region has the DNA TGTGCCAGCAGTAACAGGGGCAGGCCCCAGCATTTT.

The J gene is TRBJ2-7, the V gene TRBV18, with D unclear. The J call may not be correct, given that the DNA end is closer to TRBJ2-4. In germline, CDR1 is KGHSH, CDR2 LQKENI. The CDR3 spans 12 residues. CDR3 amino acids: CASASLGNIQYF. CDR3 nucleotides: TGTGCCAGCGCATCTTTAGGAAACATTCAGTACTTC.

This chain connects TRBV5-1 to TRBJ2-4; D possibly matches TRBD1 or TRBD2 (6 bases each). With the DNA end fitting TRBJ2-5 better, the J assignment may be wrong. The CDR3 extends over 14 amino acids. Germline V gene sequence: CDR1 SGHRS, CDR2 YFSETQ. The DNA for the CDR3 is TGCGCCAGCAGCCGCGGGACACTTGAGGAGACCCAGTACTTC. Translating it yields CASSRGTLEETQYF.

This rearrangement joins TRBV2 to TRBJ2-5; TRBD1 matches at 7 bases. The CDR3 covers 14 residues. The J segment lost 0 bases and the V segment lost 6 bases, leaving 4 bases of the junction unmatched. Germline V lookup: CDR1 SNHLY, CDR2 FYNNEI. The CDR3 DNA follows: TGTGCCAGCAGAGGACAGGAGTACCAAGAGACCCAGTACTTC. Translated: CASRGQEYQETQYF.

The rearrangement uses TRBV20-1 and TRBJ2-1; D tentatively fits TRBD1 or TRBD2 (5 bases each). Germline V gene sequence: CDR1 DFQATT, CDR2 SNEGSKA (reference sequence). CDR3 length: 16 residues. V dropped 0 bases and J dropped 1 base, with 13 bases sitting between them. The DNA of the CDR3 is TGCAGTGCTAGAGACTCCGGGACCGTTTCCTACAATGAGCAGTTCTTC. Its translation is CSARDSGTVSYNEQFF.

The V gene is TRBV27, the J gene TRBJ2-7; 8 bases align to TRBD1. Trimming took 5 bases from V and 0 from J; bases not matched to a gene: 9. The CDR3 has 16 amino acids. The germline gives CDR1 MNHEY, CDR2 SMNVEV (reference sequence). Written as DNA, the CDR3 is TGTGCCAGCAGTCTCCGACAGGGGACCACCTCCTACGAGCAGTACTTC. It codes for CASSLRQGTTSYEQYF.

The chain combines TRBV7-9 with TRBJ1-4; D not resolved. The CDR3 totals 14 residues. The germline V and J ends were trimmed by 5 bases and 7 bases, with 14 bases remaining between them. From germline, CDR1 is SEHNR and CDR2 FQNEAQ (reference sequence). The CDR3 region has the DNA TGTGCCAGCAGCCCACGAGCGCTAACTGAAAAACTGTTTTTT. Translated, it gives CASSPRALTEKLFF.

This clonotype turned up a few times. The rearrangement links TRBV2 to TRBJ1-4; D is unclear. The CDR3 runs to 13 residues. Germline CDR1 is SNHLY and CDR2 is FYNNEI. V was cut by 5 bases and J by 5 bases, with 9 bases left in between. The CDR3 here is CASSRTLNEKLFF. CDR3 DNA sequence: TGTGCCAGCAGTCGAACGTTAAATGAAAAACTGTTTTTT.

V and J are TRBV5-1 and TRBJ2-1, with D perhaps TRBD1 (5 bases). V gave up 1 base and J gave up 4 bases, with 15 bases separating them. Germline CDR1 SGHRS, CDR2 YFSETQ. The CDR3 contains 16 residues. CDR3 in DNA: TGCGCCAGCAGCTTGTTCGCGACAGAGGATTACAATGAGCAGTTCTTC. Translation gives CASSLFATEDYNEQFF.